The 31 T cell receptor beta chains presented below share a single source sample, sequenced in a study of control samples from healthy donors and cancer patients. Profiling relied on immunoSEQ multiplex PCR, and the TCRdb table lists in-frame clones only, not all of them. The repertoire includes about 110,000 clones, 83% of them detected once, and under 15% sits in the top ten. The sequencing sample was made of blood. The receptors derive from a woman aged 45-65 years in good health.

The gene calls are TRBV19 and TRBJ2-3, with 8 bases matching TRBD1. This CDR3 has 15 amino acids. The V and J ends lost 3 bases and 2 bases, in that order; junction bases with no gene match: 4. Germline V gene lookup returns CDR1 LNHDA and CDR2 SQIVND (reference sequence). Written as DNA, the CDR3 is TGTGCCAGTAGTATGGCTCAGGGGGCCACAGATACGCAGTATTTT. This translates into CASSMAQGATDTQYF.

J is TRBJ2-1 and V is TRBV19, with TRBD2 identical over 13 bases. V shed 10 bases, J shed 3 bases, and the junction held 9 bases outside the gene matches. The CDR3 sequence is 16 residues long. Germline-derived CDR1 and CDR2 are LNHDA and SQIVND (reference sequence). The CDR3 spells CATHSGTSGVYNEQFF. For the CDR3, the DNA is TGTGCCACCCATTCCGGGACTAGCGGGGTCTACAATGAGCAGTTCTTC.

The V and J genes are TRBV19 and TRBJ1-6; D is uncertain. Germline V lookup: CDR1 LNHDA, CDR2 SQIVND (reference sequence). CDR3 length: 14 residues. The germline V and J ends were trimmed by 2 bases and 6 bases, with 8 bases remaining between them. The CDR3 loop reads CASSIKSSNSPLHF. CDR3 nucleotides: TGTGCCAGTAGTATAAAAAGCAGTAATTCACCCCTCCACTTT.

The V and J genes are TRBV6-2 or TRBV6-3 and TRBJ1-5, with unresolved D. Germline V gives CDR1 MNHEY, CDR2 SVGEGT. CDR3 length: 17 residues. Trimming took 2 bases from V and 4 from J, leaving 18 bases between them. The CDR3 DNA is TGTGCCAGCAGTTACGCTTTTCGGGGAAGTGCTAATCAGCCCCAGCATTTT. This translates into CASSYAFRGSANQPQHF.

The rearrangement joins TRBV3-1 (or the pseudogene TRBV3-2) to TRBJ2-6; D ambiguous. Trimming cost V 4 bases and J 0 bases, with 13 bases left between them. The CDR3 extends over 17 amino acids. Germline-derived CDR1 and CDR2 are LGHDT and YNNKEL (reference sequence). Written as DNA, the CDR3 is TGTGCCAGCAGCCGAGGACGGCCAAGCTCTGGGGCCAACGTCCTGACTTTC. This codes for CASSRGRPSSGANVLTF.

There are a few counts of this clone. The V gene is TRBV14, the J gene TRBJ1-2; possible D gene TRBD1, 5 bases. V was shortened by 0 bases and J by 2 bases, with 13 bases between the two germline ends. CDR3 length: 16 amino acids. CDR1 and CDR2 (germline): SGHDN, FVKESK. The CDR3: CASSQDRRGGNYGYTF. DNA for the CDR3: TGTGCCAGCAGCCAAGATCGGAGGGGAGGAAACTATGGCTACACCTTC. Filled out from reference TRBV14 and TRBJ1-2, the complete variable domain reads EAGVTQFPSHSVIEKGQTVTLRCDPISGHDNLYWYRRVMGKEIKFLLHFVKESKQDESGMPNNRFLAERTGGTYSTLKVQPAELEDSGVYFCASSQDRRGGNYGYTFGSGTRLTVV.

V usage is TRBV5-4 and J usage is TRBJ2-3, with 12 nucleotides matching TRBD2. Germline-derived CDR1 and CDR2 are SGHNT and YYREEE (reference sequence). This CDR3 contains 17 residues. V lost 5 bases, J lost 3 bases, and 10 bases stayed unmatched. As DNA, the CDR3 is TGTGCCAGCAGTACCGGTACTAGCGGGAGGCTGACAGATACGCAGTATTTT. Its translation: CASSTGTSGRLTDTQYF.

In nucleotides, the CDR3 is TGTGCCAGCAGCCACACAGGGGCCAACTATGGCTACACCTTC. Amino acids: CASSHTGANYGYTF. V is TRBV4-2 and J is TRBJ1-2; 7 nucleotides line up with TRBD1. After removal of 3 bases from V and 2 bases from J, the junction contained 3 bases not matched to a gene. The CDR3 sequence is 14 residues long. Germline loops: CDR1 LGHNA, CDR2 YNFKEQ.

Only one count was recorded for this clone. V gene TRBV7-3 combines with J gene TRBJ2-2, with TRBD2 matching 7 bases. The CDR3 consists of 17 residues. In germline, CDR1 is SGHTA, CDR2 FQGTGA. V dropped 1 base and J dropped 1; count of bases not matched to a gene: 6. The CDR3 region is CASSLMRASGNTGELFF. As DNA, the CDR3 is TGTGCCAGCAGCTTAATGAGGGCTAGCGGGAACACCGGGGAGCTGTTTTTT.

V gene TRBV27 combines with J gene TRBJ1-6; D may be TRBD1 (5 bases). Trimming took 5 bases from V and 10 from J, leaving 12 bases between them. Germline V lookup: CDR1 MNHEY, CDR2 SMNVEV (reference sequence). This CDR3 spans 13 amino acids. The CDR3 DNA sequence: TGTGCCAGCAGTCCAGGGTCACAGTCACCCCTCCACTTT. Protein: CASSPGSQSPLHF.

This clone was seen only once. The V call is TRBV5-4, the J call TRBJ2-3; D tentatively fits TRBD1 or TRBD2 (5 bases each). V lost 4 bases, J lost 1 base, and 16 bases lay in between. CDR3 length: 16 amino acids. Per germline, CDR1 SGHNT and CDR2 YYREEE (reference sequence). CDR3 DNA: TGTGCCAGCAGCCCCCGGGGCGGACACCGCACAGATACGCAGTATTTT. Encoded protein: CASSPRGGHRTDTQYF.

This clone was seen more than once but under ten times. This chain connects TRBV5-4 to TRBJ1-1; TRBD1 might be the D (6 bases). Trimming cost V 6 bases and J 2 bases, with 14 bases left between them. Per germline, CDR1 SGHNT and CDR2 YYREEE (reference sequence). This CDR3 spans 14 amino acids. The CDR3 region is CASTKQGVNTEAFF. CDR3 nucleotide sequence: TGTGCCAGCACCAAACAGGGAGTCAACACTGAAGCTTTCTTT.

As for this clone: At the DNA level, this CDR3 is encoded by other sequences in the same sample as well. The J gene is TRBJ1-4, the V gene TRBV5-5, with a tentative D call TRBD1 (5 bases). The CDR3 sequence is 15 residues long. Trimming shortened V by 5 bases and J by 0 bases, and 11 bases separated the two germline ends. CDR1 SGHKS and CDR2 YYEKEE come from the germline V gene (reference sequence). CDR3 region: CASSRTGTTNEKLFF. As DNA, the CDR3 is TGTGCCAGCAGTCGAACAGGAACAACTAATGAAAAACTGTTTTTT.

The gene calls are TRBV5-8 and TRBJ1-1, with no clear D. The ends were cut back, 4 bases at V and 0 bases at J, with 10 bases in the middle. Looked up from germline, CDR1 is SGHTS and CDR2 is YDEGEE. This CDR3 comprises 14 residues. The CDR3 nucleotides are TGTGCCAGCAGCACGGACGTATTGAACACTGAAGCTTTCTTT. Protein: CASSTDVLNTEAFF.

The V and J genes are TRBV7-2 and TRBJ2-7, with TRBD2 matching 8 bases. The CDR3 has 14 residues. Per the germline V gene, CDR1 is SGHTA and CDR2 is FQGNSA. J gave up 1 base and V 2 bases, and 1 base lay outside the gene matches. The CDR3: CASSLLAGSYEQYF. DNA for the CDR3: TGTGCCAGCAGCTTACTAGCGGGTTCCTACGAGCAGTACTTC.

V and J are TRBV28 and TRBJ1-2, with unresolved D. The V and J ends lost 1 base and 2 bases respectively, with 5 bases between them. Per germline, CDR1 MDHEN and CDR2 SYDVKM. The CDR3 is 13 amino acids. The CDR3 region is CASSLLGNYGYTF. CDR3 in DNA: TGTGCCAGCAGTTTATTAGGGAACTATGGCTACACCTTC.

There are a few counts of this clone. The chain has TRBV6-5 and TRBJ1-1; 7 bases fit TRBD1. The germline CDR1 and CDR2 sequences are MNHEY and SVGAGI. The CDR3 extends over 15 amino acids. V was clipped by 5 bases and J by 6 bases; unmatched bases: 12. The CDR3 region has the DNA TGTGCCAGCAGTCTAGCAGGGGGTTCTTCGGCTGAAGCTTTCTTT. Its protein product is CASSLAGGSSAEAFF.

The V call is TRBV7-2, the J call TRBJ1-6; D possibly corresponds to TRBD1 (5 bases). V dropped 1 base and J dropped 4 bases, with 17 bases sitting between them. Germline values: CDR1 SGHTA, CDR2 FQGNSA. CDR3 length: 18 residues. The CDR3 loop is CASSLEGGGGTYNSPLHF. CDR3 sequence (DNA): TGTGCCAGCAGCTTAGAGGGTGGGGGGGGAACATATAATTCACCCCTCCACTTT.

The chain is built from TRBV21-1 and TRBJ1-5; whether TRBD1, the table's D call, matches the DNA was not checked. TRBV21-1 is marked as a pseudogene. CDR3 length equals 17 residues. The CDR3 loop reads CASSKRSTGKSNQPQHF. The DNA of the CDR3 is TGTGCCAGCAGCAAAAGATCGACAGGTAAGAGCAATCAGCCCCAGCATTTT.

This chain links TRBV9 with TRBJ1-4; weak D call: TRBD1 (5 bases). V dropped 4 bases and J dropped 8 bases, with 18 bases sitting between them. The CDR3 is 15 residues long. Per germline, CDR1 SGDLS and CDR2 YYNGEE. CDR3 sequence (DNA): TGTGCCAGCAGCCCTGGGGCAGGCCGAGAGGAAAAACTGTTTTTT. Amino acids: CASSPGAGREEKLFF.

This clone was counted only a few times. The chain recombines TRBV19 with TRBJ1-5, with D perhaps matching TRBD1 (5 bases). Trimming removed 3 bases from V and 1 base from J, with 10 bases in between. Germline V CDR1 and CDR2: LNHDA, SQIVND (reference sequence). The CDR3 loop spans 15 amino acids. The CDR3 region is CASSIGARSNQPQHF. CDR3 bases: TGTGCCAGTAGTATCGGGGCTAGGAGCAATCAGCCCCAGCATTTT.

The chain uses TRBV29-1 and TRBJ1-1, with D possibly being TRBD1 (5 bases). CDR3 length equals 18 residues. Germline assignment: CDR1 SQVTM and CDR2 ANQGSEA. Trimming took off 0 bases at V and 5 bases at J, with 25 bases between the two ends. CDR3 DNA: TGCAGCGTTGAAGATCCCCTTGGGGGGGGGAGGGGTTATACTGAAGCTTTCTTT. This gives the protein CSVEDPLGGGRGYTEAFF.

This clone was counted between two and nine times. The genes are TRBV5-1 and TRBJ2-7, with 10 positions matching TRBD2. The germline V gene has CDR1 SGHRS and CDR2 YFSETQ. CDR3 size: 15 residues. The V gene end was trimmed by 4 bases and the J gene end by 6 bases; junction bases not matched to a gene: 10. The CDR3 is CASSPLAGGPIEQYF. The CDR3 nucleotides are TGCGCCAGCAGCCCGTTAGCGGGAGGCCCTATCGAGCAGTACTTC.

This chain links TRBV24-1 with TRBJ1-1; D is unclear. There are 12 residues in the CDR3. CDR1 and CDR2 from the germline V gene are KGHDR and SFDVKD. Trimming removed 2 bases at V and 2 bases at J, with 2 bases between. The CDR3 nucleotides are TGTGCCACCAGTGATTCTAACACTGAAGCTTTCTTT. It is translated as CATSDSNTEAFF.

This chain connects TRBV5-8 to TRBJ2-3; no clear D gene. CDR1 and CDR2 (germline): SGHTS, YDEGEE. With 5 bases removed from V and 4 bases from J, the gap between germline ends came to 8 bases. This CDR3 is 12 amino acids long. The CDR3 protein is CASSRPADTQYF. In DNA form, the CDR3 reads TGTGCCAGCAGTCGCCCCGCAGATACGCAGTATTTT.

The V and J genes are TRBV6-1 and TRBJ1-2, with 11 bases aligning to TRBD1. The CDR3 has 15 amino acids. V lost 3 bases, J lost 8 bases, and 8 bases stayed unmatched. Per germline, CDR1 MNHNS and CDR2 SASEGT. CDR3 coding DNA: TGTGCCAGCAGTGACCGGGACAGGGGGATAGAAGGCTACACCTTC. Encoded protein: CASSDRDRGIEGYTF.

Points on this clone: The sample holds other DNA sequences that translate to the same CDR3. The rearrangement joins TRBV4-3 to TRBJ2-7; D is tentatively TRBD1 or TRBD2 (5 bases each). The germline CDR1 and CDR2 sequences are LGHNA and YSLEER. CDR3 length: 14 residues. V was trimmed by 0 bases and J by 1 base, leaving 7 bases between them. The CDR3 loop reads CASSQDGGSYEQYF. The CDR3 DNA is TGCGCCAGCAGCCAAGATGGGGGTTCCTACGAGCAGTACTTC.

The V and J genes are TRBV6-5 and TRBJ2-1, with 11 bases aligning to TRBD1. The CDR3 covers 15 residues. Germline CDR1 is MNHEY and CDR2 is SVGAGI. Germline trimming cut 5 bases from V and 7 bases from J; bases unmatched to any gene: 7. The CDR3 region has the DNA TGTGCCAGCAGTATAGGACAGGGGGCTGCAAATGAGCAGTTCTTC. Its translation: CASSIGQGAANEQFF.

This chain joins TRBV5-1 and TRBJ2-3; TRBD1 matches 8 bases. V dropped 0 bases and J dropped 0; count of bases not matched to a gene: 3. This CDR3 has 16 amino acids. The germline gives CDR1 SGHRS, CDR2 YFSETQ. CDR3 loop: CASSLGQGTSTDTQYF. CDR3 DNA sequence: TGCGCCAGCAGCTTGGGACAGGGGACTAGCACAGATACGCAGTATTTT.

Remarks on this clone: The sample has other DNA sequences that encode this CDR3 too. The CDR3 loop reads CASSLSGVETQYF. In nucleotides, the CDR3 is TGTGCCAGCAGTCTTAGCGGGGTGGAGACCCAGTACTTC. The rearrangement joins TRBV12-3 or TRBV12-4 to TRBJ2-5; 8 bases line up with TRBD2. This CDR3 has 13 amino acids. The V segment lost 5 bases and the J segment 5 bases; nucleotides outside the gene matches: 4.

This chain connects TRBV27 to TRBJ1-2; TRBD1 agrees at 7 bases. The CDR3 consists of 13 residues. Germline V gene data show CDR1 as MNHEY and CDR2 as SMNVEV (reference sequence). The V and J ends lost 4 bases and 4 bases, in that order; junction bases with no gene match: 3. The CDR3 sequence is CASSSDRSYGYTF. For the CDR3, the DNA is TGTGCCAGCAGTTCGGACAGGTCCTATGGCTACACCTTC.